Listed here are 5 T cell receptor beta chains from one sample, sequenced in a study of blood T cell repertoires in COVID-19. This table comes from immunoSEQ multiplex PCR, and its TCRdb copy is limited to in-frame clones, with some not included. The repertoire holds 180,000 or so clones, with about 83% as singletons. Sequenced material: PBMCs or T cells enriched from blood (not recorded which). The receptor source for this set is a man aged 35 to 55 with acute COVID-19.

This clone was seen only a few times. The V call is TRBV9, the J call TRBJ1-1; a weak D match, TRBD1 (6 bases). This CDR3 is 13 amino acids long. Germline V CDR1 and CDR2: SGDLS, YYNGEE. Trimming took off 3 bases at V and 8 bases at J, with 14 bases between the two ends. CDR3 bases: TGTGCCAGCAGCGGGCGACAGGCGGAAGAAGCTTTCTTT. This codes for CASSGRQAEEAFF.

The chain links TRBV25-1 to TRBJ2-1; tentatively, D is TRBD1 (6 bases). This CDR3 has 17 amino acids. Trimming took 3 bases from V and 0 from J, leaving 15 bases between them. Germline V CDR1 and CDR2: MGHDK, SYGVNS. CDR3 sequence reads: CASSDHHRGSSYNEQFF. The CDR3 coding sequence is TGTGCCAGCAGTGACCACCATAGGGGGAGCTCCTACAATGAGCAGTTCTTC.

This chain uses TRBV2 with TRBJ1-1; D ambiguous. Germline assignment: CDR1 SNHLY and CDR2 FYNNEI. The CDR3 consists of 13 residues. Trimming removed 7 bases at V and 4 bases at J, with 13 bases between. The CDR3 sequence is CASNRGGSTEAFF. In DNA form, the CDR3 reads TGTGCCAGCAACCGAGGAGGTAGCACTGAAGCTTTCTTT.

This clone showed up just once. This chain's CDR3 is CASSFGTTNEKLFF. Here the CDR3 DNA reads TGTGCCAGCAGCTTCGGGACAACTAATGAAAAACTGTTTTTT. The chain recombines TRBV5-4 with TRBJ1-4; D gene ambiguous. CDR1 and CDR2 (germline): SGHNT, YYREEE (reference sequence). The CDR3 has 14 amino acids. Trimming removed 2 bases at V and 0 bases at J, with 5 bases between. The whole variable domain, remainder taken from reference TRBV5-4 and TRBJ1-4, is ETGVTQSPTHLIKTRGQQVTLRCSSQSGHNTVSWYQQALGQGPQFIFQYYREEENGRGNFPPRFSGLQFPNYSSELNVNALELDDSALYLCASSFGTTNEKLFFGSGTQLSVL.

This sequence joins TRBV6-5 and TRBJ2-2; TRBD2 aligns across 8 bases. CDR1 and CDR2 (germline): MNHEY, SVGAGI. This CDR3 contains 15 residues. With V trimmed by 1 base and J by 6 bases, 4 bases remained unmatched. The CDR3 is CASSYWREVAGELFF. The DNA of the CDR3 is TGTGCCAGCAGTTACTGGCGGGAGGTCGCCGGGGAGCTGTTTTTT.